Given below is one TCR beta chain in context. The antigen is unknown. This entry comes from a study of T cell responses to AZD1222 COVID-19 vaccine. The study, taken as a whole, reports: Increased Spike-specific TCR breadth and depth were observed after two AZD1222 doses. No day 14 peak samples; only post-peak repertoires were characterized.

Method: immunoSEQ multiplex PCR; TCRdb's copy keeps in-frame clones and lacks some. The sample gives more than 85,000 clones, about 81% of which show up once; 12% to 15% is in the top ten. Germline loops: CDR1 MNHEY, CDR2 SVGAGI. V shed 6 bases, J shed 7 bases, and the junction held 8 bases outside the gene matches. This CDR3 comprises 14 residues. Sample: peripheral blood, taken 28 days after the second AZD1222 dose. This TCR came from an adult who received the AZD1222 COVID-19 vaccine. The chain recombines TRBV6-5 with TRBJ1-5, with 8 positions matching TRBD1. The CDR3 loop is CASRPDRGGQPQHF. In DNA, the CDR3 is TGTGCCAGCAGGCCTGACAGGGGTGGGCAGCCCCAGCATTTT.